What follows are 2 T cell receptor beta chains derived from one specimen sequenced in a study of cytomegalovirus exposure and HLA in healthy donors. 60 Vbeta and 13 Jbeta primers were used in PCR. Assay used: immunoSEQ multiplex PCR; TCRdb lists only in-frame clones, some missing. The table lists some 160,000 clones, approximately 77% of them singletons, with roughly 2% in the top ten. Sequencing input: PBMCs. The source of these receptors is a man aged 45-65 years in good health and CMV-seropositive.

The chain couples TRBV5-1 to TRBJ2-1, with unresolved D. V lost 0 bases and J lost 0, with 4 bases in between. CDR3 length equals 14 residues. CDR1 SGHRS and CDR2 YFSETQ come from the germline V gene. The CDR3 DNA reads as TGCGCCAGCAGCTTGGGCAGCTCCTACAATGAGCAGTTCTTC. It encodes CASSLGSSYNEQFF.

V usage is TRBV5-1 and J usage is TRBJ2-7; 8 nucleotides match TRBD1. V gave up 0 bases and J gave up 2 bases; unmatched junction bases: 7. The germline CDR1 and CDR2 sequences are SGHRS and YFSETQ. The CDR3 consists of 16 residues. CDR3 residues: CASSLVRTGMAYEQYF. The CDR3 coding sequence is TGCGCCAGCAGCTTGGTCAGGACAGGGATGGCCTACGAGCAGTACTTC.